This T cell receptor (beta chain) was identified in a study of T cell responses to AZD1222 COVID-19 vaccine (dated by TCRdb to about 2021). Notes on the research overall: Because spike-specific TCR depth and breadth did not differ between the two schedules, AZD1222 recipients who got a second dose at roughly 4 weeks were pooled with those who got a second dose at roughly 12 weeks. Enrollment into the trials was organized by age into subgroups of 18-55, 56-69 and 70-plus years, and those subgroups contained about 160, 30 and 59 TCR-sequenced participants, respectively. TCR sequencing covered 230 or so trial participants: 200 to 220 given two doses of AZD1222 and 26 given two doses of MenACWY control vaccine. Broad study findings and their caveats: Because no day 14 peak-response samples were available, the repertoires could be characterized only after the peak T cell response. The 56-69-year group was small, and its depth increase did not reach significance, likely because of low power. Reportedly, almost half of the unique spike-specific TCRs recognized epitopes lying outside the regions that are mutated in the B.1.351 and B.1.1.7 variants. After two AZD1222 doses, spike-specific TCR breadth and depth were significantly higher than at day 0 and than in MenACWY recipients. Conclusions about previously exposed vaccinees are limited because only five to seven AZD1222 recipients were SARS-CoV-2 seropositive at baseline. CD4 TCRs associated with the vaccine covered the entire spike protein, and the dominant responses were in regions 160-218 and 743-854. Participants were mostly white British, with more females than males. The authors suggested clonal diversity may have been underestimated.

Concerning this clone itself: Its specific antigen is unknown. Base quality data are lacking; no much larger clone is found one base away.

The time point label, as the study defines it: baseline before first vaccination. The vaccinee samples were drawn from two UK trials, COV001 and COV002, one of which was a single-blind randomized controlled phase 2/3 trial testing AZD1222 (ChAdOx1 nCoV-19) in healthy adults. For TCRbeta chain sequencing, PBMC samples were collected from trial participants at day 0 and at day 28 after the second dose. The CDR3 regions of human TCRbeta chains were analyzed by immunosequencing. For the original study's pipeline: Repertoire TCRs were matched against a reference library of SARS-CoV-2-specific TCRs generated with the MIRA antigen-specificity platform. Breadth was defined as the fraction of unique TCRs that were SARS-CoV-2-associated. Depth was defined as the fraction of total T cells that were SARS-CoV-2-associated. Using the MIRA data, each spike-specific TCR was assigned both to the spike region to which the TCR was reactive and to a CD4 or CD8 class. Log10-transformed breadth and depth values were compared by one-way ANOVA with Sidak's multiple comparisons tests. TCRdb took over this immuneACCESS table, retaining in-frame rearrangements with V and J assigned. Such tables are incomplete; in checked studies, under half of the missing clones stem from an unresolved V gene, and the remainder is unexplained. The V and J calls and clone size are taken from that table; D and trimming were inferred from the DNA. Counted in this sample were more than 35,000 clones; 83% of them appeared once. Clones ranked in the top ten supply more than 45% of the sample.

The sample in question was peripheral blood, obtained on day 0 of AZD1222 vaccination. The origin of this receptor is an adult in good health.

The DNA sequence is given as TGTGCCAGCTCACCTTTGCAGAGGGCGTTGTACGAGCAGTACTTC. The encoded protein is CASSPLQRALYEQYF. Here the chain combines TRBV18 and TRBJ2-7; D gene: possibly TRBD2, on 5 matching bases. The germline V gene provides CDR1 KGHSH and CDR2 LQKENI. V gives up 3 bases and J gives up 4 bases, and the segment between their germline ends measures 16 bases. CDR3 length: 15 amino acids, cysteine to phenylalanine. The kept DNA is CDR3 alone, 45 bases in frame from the first base. With the rest looked up from the reference TRBV18 and TRBJ2-7 genes rather than sequenced, the full variable domain is NAGVMQNPRHLVRRRGQEARLRCSPMKGHSHVYWYRQLPEEGLKFMVYLQKENIIDESGMPKERFSAEFPKEGPSILRIQQVVRGDSAAYFCASSPLQRALYEQYFGPGTRLTVT.